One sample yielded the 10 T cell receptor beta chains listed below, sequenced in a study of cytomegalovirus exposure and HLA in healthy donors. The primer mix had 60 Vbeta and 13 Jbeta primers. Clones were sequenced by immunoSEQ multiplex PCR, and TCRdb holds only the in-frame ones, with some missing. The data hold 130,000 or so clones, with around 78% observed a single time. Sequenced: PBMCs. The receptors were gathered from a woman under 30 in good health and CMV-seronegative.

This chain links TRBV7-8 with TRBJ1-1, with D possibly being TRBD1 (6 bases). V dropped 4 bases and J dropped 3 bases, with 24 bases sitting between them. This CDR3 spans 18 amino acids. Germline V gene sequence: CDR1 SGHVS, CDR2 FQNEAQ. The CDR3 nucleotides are TGTGCCAGCAGCTCCACTAGGGGGGGGCAAACCAGGGACACTGAAGCTTTCTTT. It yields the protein CASSSTRGGQTRDTEAFF.

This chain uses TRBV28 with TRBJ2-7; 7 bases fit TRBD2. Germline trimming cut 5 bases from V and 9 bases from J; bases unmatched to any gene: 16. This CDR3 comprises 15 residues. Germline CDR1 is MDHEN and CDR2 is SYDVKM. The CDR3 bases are TGTGCCAGCAGTCTACCTATAGCGGGTAGGGATCGGCAGTACTTC. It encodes CASSLPIAGRDRQYF.

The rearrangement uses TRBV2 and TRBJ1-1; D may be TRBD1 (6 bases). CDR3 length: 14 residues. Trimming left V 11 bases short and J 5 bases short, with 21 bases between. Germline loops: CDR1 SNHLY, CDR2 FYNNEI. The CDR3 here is CAGGRGARGTEAFF. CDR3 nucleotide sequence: TGTGCCGGGGGACGGGGGGCGCGGGGTACTGAAGCTTTCTTT.

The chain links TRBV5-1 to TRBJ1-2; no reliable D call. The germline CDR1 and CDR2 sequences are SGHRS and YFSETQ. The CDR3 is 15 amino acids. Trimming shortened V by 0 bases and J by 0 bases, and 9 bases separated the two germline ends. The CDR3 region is CASSLDGSSNYGYTF. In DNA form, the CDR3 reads TGCGCCAGCAGCTTGGATGGGAGTTCTAACTATGGCTACACCTTC. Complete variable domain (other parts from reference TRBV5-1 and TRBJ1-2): KAGVTQTPRYLIKTRGQQVTLSCSPISGHRSVSWYQQTPGQGLQFLFEYFSETQRNKGNFPGRFSGRQFSNSRSEMNVSTLELGDSALYLCASSLDGSSNYGYTFGSGTRLTVV.

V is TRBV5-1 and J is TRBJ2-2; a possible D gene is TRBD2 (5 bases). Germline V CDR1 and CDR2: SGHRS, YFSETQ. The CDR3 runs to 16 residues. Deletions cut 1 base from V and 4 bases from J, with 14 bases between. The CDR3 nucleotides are TGCGCCAGCAGCTTGTCAAGTCTGGAGGTCACCGGGGAGCTGTTTTTT. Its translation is CASSLSSLEVTGELFF.

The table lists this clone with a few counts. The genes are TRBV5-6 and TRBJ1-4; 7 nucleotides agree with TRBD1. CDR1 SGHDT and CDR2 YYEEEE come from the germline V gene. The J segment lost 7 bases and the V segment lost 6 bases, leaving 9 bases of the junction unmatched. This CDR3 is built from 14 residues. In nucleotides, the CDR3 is TGTGCCAGCACCGCGACAGGGTTGGGTGAAAAACTGTTTTTT. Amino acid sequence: CASTATGLGEKLFF.

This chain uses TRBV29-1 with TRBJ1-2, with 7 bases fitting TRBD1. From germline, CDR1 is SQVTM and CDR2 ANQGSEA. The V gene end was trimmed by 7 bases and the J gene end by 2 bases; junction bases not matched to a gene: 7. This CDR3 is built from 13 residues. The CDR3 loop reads CSATGTANYGYTF. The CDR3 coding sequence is TGCAGCGCTACAGGGACAGCCAACTATGGCTACACCTTC.

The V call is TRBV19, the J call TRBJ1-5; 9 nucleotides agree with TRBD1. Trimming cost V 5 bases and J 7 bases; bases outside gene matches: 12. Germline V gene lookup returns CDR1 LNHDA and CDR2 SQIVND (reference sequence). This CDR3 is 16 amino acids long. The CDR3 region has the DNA TGTGCCAGTAGTTCAACCGGGACAGGGAAAAGACAGCCCCAGCATTTT. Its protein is CASSSTGTGKRQPQHF. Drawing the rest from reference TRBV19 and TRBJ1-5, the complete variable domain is DGGITQSPKYLFRKEGQNVTLSCEQNLNHDAMYWYRQDPGQGLRLIYYSQIVNDFQKGDIAEGYSVSREKKESFPLTVTSAQKNPTAFYLCASSSTGTGKRQPQHFGDGTRLSIL.

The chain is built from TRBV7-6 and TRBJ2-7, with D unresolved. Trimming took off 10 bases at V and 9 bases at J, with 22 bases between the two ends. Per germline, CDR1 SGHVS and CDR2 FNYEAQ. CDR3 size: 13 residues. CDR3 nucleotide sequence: TGTGCCATACCAGAGGTTTCCTTTATTTGGCAGTACTTC. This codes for CAIPEVSFIWQYF.

The CDR3 is CASSYRVQGNTIYF. The CDR3 DNA reads TGTGCCAGCAGCTACAGGGTCCAAGGAAACACCATATATTTT. V usage is TRBV6-1 and J usage is TRBJ1-3; TRBD1 is a possible D gene (6 bases). Germline CDR1 MNHNS, CDR2 SASEGT. The V end lost 6 bases, the J end lost 4 bases, and 13 bases lay between the germline ends. This CDR3 comprises 14 residues.